The next 30 T cell receptor beta chains were all read from a single sample in a study of blood T cell repertoires in COVID-19. TCRdb's table, derived via immunoSEQ multiplex PCR, lists solely in-frame clones and lacks some. The profile covers about 210,000 clones, with approximately 82% appearing a single time and 8.2% taken by the ten largest. The sequenced sample consisted of peripheral blood. These receptors originate from a woman aged 45 to 65 with acute or convalescent COVID-19.

The chain joins TRBV5-4 to TRBJ1-2; TRBD1 agrees at 7 bases. The V segment lost 4 bases and the J segment 0 bases; nucleotides outside the gene matches: 9. CDR1 is SGHNT and CDR2 is YYREEE in the germline V gene (reference sequence). The CDR3 runs to 16 residues. The CDR3: CASSGSDRQANYGYTF. CDR3 coding DNA: TGTGCCAGCAGCGGCTCGGACAGGCAAGCTAACTATGGCTACACCTTC.

The rearrangement uses TRBV10-1 and TRBJ1-3, with 8 bases matching TRBD1. Trimming cost V 8 bases and J 0 bases; bases outside gene matches: 3. CDR3 length: 14 amino acids. Germline V gives CDR1 WNHNN, CDR2 SYGVQD (reference sequence). CDR3 sequence: CASGDRTSGNTIYF. The CDR3 nucleotides read TGCGCCAGCGGGGACAGGACCTCTGGAAACACCATATATTTT.

This clone was seen a single time. The chain couples TRBV25-1 to TRBJ1-1, with TRBD1 identical over 7 bases. The CDR3 has 14 amino acids. V shed 2 bases, J shed 5 bases, and the junction held 5 bases outside the gene matches. Germline V gives CDR1 MGHDK, CDR2 SYGVNS. CDR3 nucleotide sequence: TGTGCCAGCAGTGAAAAGGGGGCTTTTACTGAAGCTTTCTTT. It is translated as CASSEKGAFTEAFF.

In this sample, this clone turned up once. V and J are TRBV13 and TRBJ1-6; 7 bases agree with TRBD1. Germline CDR1 reads PRHDT; CDR2 reads FYEKMQ (reference sequence). The CDR3 consists of 15 residues. The junction had 7 bases not matched to a gene; V was cut back by 4 bases and J by 7 bases. The CDR3 DNA follows: TGTGCCAGCAGCTACTCCGGGACAGTAAATTCACCCCTCCACTTT. Its translation: CASSYSGTVNSPLHF.

The V and J genes are TRBV2 and TRBJ2-7; 7 nucleotides align to TRBD2. Losses at the gene ends were 10 bases for V and 2 bases for J; bases not matched to a gene: 11. This CDR3 comprises 14 residues. Germline V gene data show CDR1 as SNHLY and CDR2 as FYNNEI. In nucleotides, the CDR3 is TGTGCCACCAAAACATCTAGCGGAGCCTACGAGCAGTACTTC. Its protein product is CATKTSSGAYEQYF. Together with reference TRBV2 and TRBJ2-7, the CDR3 gives the full variable domain: EPEVTQTPSHQVTQMGQEVILRCVPISNHLYFYWYRQILGQKVEFLVSFYNNEISEKSEIFDDQFSVERPDGSNFTLKIRSTKLEDSAMYFCATKTSSGAYEQYFGPGTRLTVT.

The chain carries TRBV24-1 and TRBJ2-7; the D gene is possibly TRBD2 (5 bases). The CDR3 length is 15 residues. The germline V and J ends were trimmed by 3 bases and 3 bases, with 14 bases remaining between them. Germline CDR1 reads KGHDR; CDR2 reads SFDVKD. Written as DNA, the CDR3 is TGTGCCACCAGTGATACTGCTAGCCACCTCTACGAGCAGTACTTC. This sequence encodes CATSDTASHLYEQYF.

The chain joins TRBV6-5 to TRBJ2-1, with 8 nucleotides matching TRBD2. J lost 4 bases, V lost 7 bases, and 6 bases had no gene match. Germline loops: CDR1 MNHEY, CDR2 SVGAGI. The CDR3 length is 14 residues. In nucleotides, the CDR3 is TGTGCCAGCACCACCGGGACTAGATACAATGAGCAGTTCTTC. Translating gives CASTTGTRYNEQFF.

The rearrangement links TRBV12-3 or TRBV12-4 to TRBJ2-5; D ambiguous. There are 13 residues in the CDR3. The V end was cut by 3 bases, the J end by 3 bases, with 8 bases between. CDR3 in amino acids: CASSFNSKETQYF. In DNA form, the CDR3 reads TGTGCCAGCAGTTTTAACAGTAAAGAGACCCAGTACTTC.

The chain uses TRBV19 and TRBJ1-3; D might be TRBD1 (6 bases). Trimming removed 7 bases from V and 2 bases from J, with 24 bases in between. Germline V gene sequence: CDR1 LNHDA, CDR2 SQIVND (reference sequence). This CDR3 spans 18 amino acids. The CDR3 here is CASTPPGAGAVAGNTIYF. CDR3 DNA sequence: TGTGCCAGTACCCCCCCCGGGGCAGGGGCCGTCGCTGGAAACACCATATATTTT.

V gene TRBV6-6 combines with J gene TRBJ1-5; D is ambiguous. The CDR3 is 12 residues long. V shed 8 bases and J shed 9 bases, with 14 bases lying between them. Germline V lookup: CDR1 MNHNY, CDR2 SVGAGI (reference sequence). The CDR3 bases are TGTGCCAGCCACTTTACCTCAGGGCCCCAGCATTTT. This translates into CASHFTSGPQHF.

This clone showed up just a few times. The V and J genes are TRBV2 and TRBJ1-2; D call uncertain. Trimming left V 10 bases short and J 4 bases short, with 16 bases between. This CDR3 region has 13 residues. Germline CDR1 and CDR2: SNHLY and FYNNEI. The CDR3 here is CAISSRGGYGYTF. In DNA, the CDR3 is TGTGCCATCTCCTCTCGGGGTGGCTATGGCTACACCTTC. Full variable domain (missing parts from reference TRBV2 and TRBJ1-2): EPEVTQTPSHQVTQMGQEVILRCVPISNHLYFYWYRQILGQKVEFLVSFYNNEISEKSEIFDDQFSVERPDGSNFTLKIRSTKLEDSAMYFCAISSRGGYGYTFGSGTRLTVV.

The chain carries TRBV5-1 and TRBJ2-1; tentative D call: TRBD2 (7 bases). Looked up from germline, CDR1 is SGHRS and CDR2 is YFSETQ. This CDR3 spans 17 amino acids. V lost 4 bases to trimming and J lost 6 bases, with 23 bases between them. CDR3 sequence reads: CASSPRGPRRGTNEQFF. DNA for the CDR3: TGCGCCAGCAGCCCGCGGGGGCCTAGAAGGGGAACCAATGAGCAGTTCTTC. The whole variable domain, filled in from reference TRBV5-1 and TRBJ2-1, reads KAGVTQTPRYLIKTRGQQVTLSCSPISGHRSVSWYQQTPGQGLQFLFEYFSETQRNKGNFPGRFSGRQFSNSRSEMNVSTLELGDSALYLCASSPRGPRRGTNEQFFGPGTRLTVL.

The chain uses TRBV11-2 and TRBJ2-7, with no clear D. This CDR3 comprises 13 residues. The V and J ends lost 0 bases and 8 bases respectively, with 11 bases between them. Looked up from germline, CDR1 is SGHAT and CDR2 is FQNNGV. CDR3 coding DNA: TGTGCCAGCAGCTTAGATCTTGGTAGCAAGCAGTACTTC. Its translation: CASSLDLGSKQYF.

This clone came up a few times. The V call is TRBV27, the J call TRBJ2-1; D gene uncertain. Looked up from germline, CDR1 is MNHEY and CDR2 is SMNVEV (reference sequence). The V gene lost 3 bases and the J gene lost 10 bases, with 10 bases spanning the gap. CDR3 length equals 12 residues. The CDR3 sequence: CASSFSMREQFF. CDR3 nucleotides: TGTGCCAGCAGTTTTAGCATGCGGGAGCAGTTCTTC.

V gene TRBV7-2 combines with J gene TRBJ2-2, with a tentative D call TRBD1 (6 bases). V was trimmed by 6 bases and J by 6 bases, leaving 11 bases between them. The CDR3 has 13 residues. Germline V CDR1 and CDR2: SGHTA, FQGNSA. Written as DNA, the CDR3 is TGTGCCAGCAGATTTGGACAGCCCGGGGAGCTGTTTTTT. It codes for CASRFGQPGELFF.

V is TRBV19 and J is TRBJ2-2; possible D gene TRBD1, 6 bases. The germline V gene encodes CDR1 LNHDA and CDR2 SQIVND (reference sequence). The CDR3 runs to 16 residues. V dropped 4 bases and J dropped 4 bases, with 16 bases sitting between them. CDR3 bases: TGTGCCAGTAGTAGGAAGGTGCCAGGGGTCACCGGGGAGCTGTTTTTT. This translates into CASSRKVPGVTGELFF.

The chain employs TRBV5-1 and TRBJ2-3; tentatively, D is TRBD2 (5 bases). The CDR3 totals 14 residues. Germline lookup yields CDR1 SGHRS and CDR2 YFSETQ. Trimming pared 1 base from V and 1 base from J, leaving 7 bases between. The CDR3 here is CASSLILGTDTQYF. DNA for the CDR3: TGCGCCAGCAGCTTGATACTAGGCACAGATACGCAGTATTTT.

The chain employs TRBV2 and TRBJ2-7; tentative D call: TRBD1 (5 bases). Deletions cut 0 bases from V and 3 bases from J, with 6 bases between. In germline, CDR1 is SNHLY, CDR2 FYNNEI. The CDR3 has 13 amino acids. The CDR3: CASSEAGVYEQYF. The CDR3 DNA is TGTGCCAGCAGTGAAGCAGGGGTCTACGAGCAGTACTTC.

The V call is TRBV7-6, the J call TRBJ2-1; TRBD2 aligns across 13 bases. This CDR3 region has 20 residues. With V trimmed by 5 bases and J by 4 bases, 17 bases remained unmatched. Per germline, CDR1 SGHVS and CDR2 FNYEAQ. Written as DNA, the CDR3 is TGTGCCAGCAGCGGGTTACGACTAGCGGGAGGTTCGATAGGGTACAATGAGCAGTTCTTC. Translation: CASSGLRLAGGSIGYNEQFF.

The V call is TRBV21-1, the J call TRBJ2-3; TRBD2 reflects the table's D call only, with no check against the DNA. TRBV21-1 is noted as a pseudogene. The CDR3 runs 16 residues. CDR3 coding DNA: TGTGCCAGCAGCAAAGGCTGGACTAGCGGGACAGATACGCAGTATTTT. It translates to CASSKGWTSGTDTQYF.

The chain combines TRBV9 with TRBJ2-2; TRBD2 agrees at 11 bases. The germline CDR1 and CDR2 sequences are SGDLS and YYNGEE. The ends lost 3 bases at V and 6 bases at J; junction bases unmatched: 4. There are 15 residues in the CDR3. The CDR3, as DNA: TGTGCCAGCAGCGAGGGGACTAGCGGTTCCGGGGAGCTGTTTTTT. Its protein is CASSEGTSGSGELFF.

V and J are TRBV30 and TRBJ2-1; TRBD2 matches at 12 bases. CDR1 and CDR2 from the germline V gene are GTSNPN and SVGIG (reference sequence). This CDR3 comprises 19 residues. Unmatched junction bases numbered 11, after V lost 2 bases and J lost 0 bases. This CDR3 reads CAWSIGELAGGPSYNEQFF. The CDR3 bases are TGTGCCTGGAGTATAGGCGAACTAGCGGGAGGACCCTCCTACAATGAGCAGTTCTTC.

The chain recombines TRBV2 with TRBJ1-5, with 7 nucleotides matching TRBD1. Losses at the gene ends were 1 base for V and 9 bases for J; bases not matched to a gene: 6. CDR1 SNHLY and CDR2 FYNNEI come from the germline V gene. The CDR3 is made up of 14 amino acids. The CDR3 DNA reads as TGTGCCAGCAGTGAAGACAGGGGATGGGGGCCCCAGCATTTT. This translates into CASSEDRGWGPQHF.

The rearrangement links TRBV10-1 to TRBJ2-7; maybe TRBD2 (6 bases). Looked up from germline, CDR1 is WNHNN and CDR2 is SYGVQD (reference sequence). V lost 1 base, J lost 2 bases, and 15 bases lay in between. The CDR3 has 16 residues. The CDR3, as DNA: TGCGCCAGCAGTGAGTTCCGACTAGGCGGGACCTACGAGCAGTACTTC. It is translated as CASSEFRLGGTYEQYF.

This chain uses TRBV6-2 or TRBV6-3 with TRBJ2-5, with a possible D match to TRBD1 (6 bases). The CDR3 runs 18 residues. V was shortened by 6 bases and J by 5 bases, with 28 bases between the two germline ends. CDR1 MNHEY and CDR2 SVGEGT come from the germline V gene. The CDR3, as DNA: TGTGCCAGCAGACCTCACCCGGGCTGGGCAGGGGTTTCTGAGACCCAGTACTTC. This sequence encodes CASRPHPGWAGVSETQYF.

This clone was seen only once. The chain employs TRBV6-5 and TRBJ1-6; 7 bases are a match to TRBD1. J gave up 7 bases and V 6 bases, and 6 bases lay outside the gene matches. The germline CDR1 and CDR2 sequences are MNHEY and SVGAGI. The CDR3 runs to 14 residues. The CDR3, as DNA: TGTGCCAGCAGAACGACAGGGAGGAATTCACCCCTCCACTTT. Translation gives CASRTTGRNSPLHF.

The chain combines TRBV5-1 with TRBJ1-2, with D perhaps TRBD1 (6 bases). Germline V gene lookup returns CDR1 SGHRS and CDR2 YFSETQ. The V and J ends lost 0 bases and 7 bases respectively, with 16 bases between them. CDR3 size: 15 residues. The CDR3 DNA follows: TGCGCCAGCAGCTTGGATGAAAGCAGGGGTTTTGGCTACACCTTC. This codes for CASSLDESRGFGYTF.

The rearrangement joins TRBV10-1 to TRBJ2-1; TRBD2 matches 16 bases. With 2 bases clipped from V and 7 bases from J, the junction kept 5 bases outside the gene matches. Germline CDR1 WNHNN, CDR2 SYGVQD (reference sequence). This CDR3 has 17 amino acids. The CDR3 nucleotides read TGCGCCAGCAGTGAGGGACGGGGACTAGCGGGAGGGAATGAGCAGTTCTTC. Translation gives CASSEGRGLAGGNEQFF.

The chain couples TRBV27 to TRBJ2-7; 7 bases match TRBD1. Germline V lookup: CDR1 MNHEY, CDR2 SMNVEV (reference sequence). The V segment lost 5 bases and the J segment 3 bases; nucleotides outside the gene matches: 10. There are 15 residues in the CDR3. CDR3 nucleotide sequence: TGTGCCAGCAGTAAGACAGGGTCCTTTTTCTACGAGCAGTACTTC. Protein: CASSKTGSFFYEQYF.

The chain combines TRBV18 with TRBJ1-1; 9 bases match TRBD1. CDR3 size: 14 residues. J gave up 2 bases and V 6 bases, and 4 bases lay outside the gene matches. CDR1 and CDR2 (germline): KGHSH, LQKENI. The DNA of the CDR3 is TGTGCCAGCTCGGTGACAGGGGGAAACACTGAAGCTTTCTTT. Translating gives CASSVTGGNTEAFF. The full variable domain, rest sourced from reference TRBV18 and TRBJ1-1, is NAGVMQNPRHLVRRRGQEARLRCSPMKGHSHVYWYRQLPEEGLKFMVYLQKENIIDESGMPKERFSAEFPKEGPSILRIQQVVRGDSAAYFCASSVTGGNTEAFFGQGTRLTVV.